This is a list of T cell receptor beta chains from one sample in a study of shared clonotypes between healthy human individuals. Assay: immunoSEQ multiplex PCR; the TCRdb copy retains only in-frame clones and omits some. The table records about 2 million clones, roughly 96% of them present only once. Sequenced material: naive CD4+ T cells sorted from blood. These receptors came from a young man in good health. Both conserved end residues are part of each CDR3. The D gene is left open where the match is weak. Where a row states a size, it is once, few, many or the class of an expanded clone; other rows omit it.

>TRBV5-1|-|-|TRBJ1-6
TGCGCCAGCAGCTTGAGTTCAGAGAATAATTCACCCCTCCACTTT
CASSLSSENNSPLHF
>TRBV9|-|-|TRBJ2-3
TGTGCCAGCAGCGGGACAGCCAGCACAGATACGCAGTATTTT
CASSGTASTDTQYF
>TRBV18|TRBD1|-|TRBJ2-3
TGTGCCAGCTCACCACCCGGACAGGGGCCAGATACGCAGTATTTT
CASSPPGQGPDTQYF
>TRBV2|-|once|TRBJ2-7
TGTGCCAGCAGTAACACTAGAGCCTACGAGCAGTACTTC
CASSNTRAYEQYF
>TRBV10-3|-|-|TRBJ2-5
TGTGCCATCAGTACAGGGGGGGACGAGACCCAGTACTTC
CAISTGGDETQYF
>TRBV29-1|TRBD2|-|TRBJ2-1
TGCAGCGTTGATCTAGCGGGGGGTCGGGAGCAGTTCTTC
CSVDLAGGREQFF
>TRBV11-2|-|-|TRBJ1-1
TGTGCCAGCAGCCGGGACGCCGGATTGGCCACTGAAGCTTTCTTT
CASSRDAGLATEAFF
>TRBV13|TRBD1|-|TRBJ2-7
TGTGCCAGCAGCCATCGAATTCAGGGGGACTACGAGCAGTACTTC
CASSHRIQGDYEQYF
>TRBV10-3|-|-|TRBJ1-1
TGTGCCATCGGGTTGGGGGGAAACACTGAAGCTTTCTTT
CAIGLGGNTEAFF
>TRBV11-1|TRBD1|once|TRBJ1-6
TGTGCCAGCAGCCGTGCCAGGGGGGGATATTCACCCCTCCACTTT
CASSRARGGYSPLHF
>TRBV12-5|-|-|TRBJ1-5
TGTGCTAGTGGTTTGCTTAGCAATCAGCCCCAGCATTTT
CASGLLSNQPQHF
>TRBV2|-|-|TRBJ2-5
TGTGCCAGCAGCCAAAGGGGGGGCTGGGAGACCCAGTACTTC
CASSQRGGWETQYF
>TRBV5-4|-|-|TRBJ2-3
TGTGCCAGCAGCTTCACGGGAGGCACAGATACGCAGTATTTT
CASSFTGGTDTQYF
>TRBV7-2|TRBD2|-|TRBJ2-7
TGTGCCAGCAGTTTAGCGGGGGTATATGAGCAGTACTTC
CASSLAGVYEQYF
>TRBV4-3|TRBD2|-|TRBJ2-7
TGCGCCAGCAGCCAGACTACTAGCGGGAAAGTCTACGAGCAGTACTTC
CASSQTTSGKVYEQYF
>TRBV18|TRBD1|-|TRBJ1-2
TGTGCCAGCTCACCAGGGACAGGGGGAGTGATGGGCTACACCTTC
CASSPGTGGVMGYTF
>TRBV2|-|-|TRBJ1-5
TGTGCCAGCATGGTCTTACAGGGTCAGCCCCAGCATTTT
CASMVLQGQPQHF
>TRBV25-1|TRBD1|-|TRBJ1-2
TGTGCCAGCAGTTCTGACAGGGGCTATGGCTACACCTTC
CASSSDRGYGYTF
>TRBV6-1|-|-|TRBJ1-5
TGTGCCAGCAGGCAGACACAGCCCCAGCATTTT
CASRQTQPQHF
>TRBV6-1|-|once|TRBJ2-5
TGTGCCAGCAGGGGACGGGAGACCCAGTACTTC
CASRGRETQYF
>TRBV5-1|-|-|TRBJ2-5
TGCGCCAGCAGCAGGCAGGAGCAAGAGACCCAGTACTTC
CASSRQEQETQYF
>TRBV6-5|-|-|TRBJ2-3
TGTGCCAGCAGTTACGACTATGCGGGAAACACAGATACGCAGTATTTT
CASSYDYAGNTDTQYF
>TRBV7-2|TRBD1|-|TRBJ1-1
TGTGCCAGCAGCTCAGACAGGGATGTTAGACGGACTGAAGCTTTCTTT
CASSSDRDVRRTEAFF
>TRBV6-5|-|-|TRBJ1-2
TGTGCCAGCAGTTACTCGAGGGGATCTAACTATGGCTACACCTTC
CASSYSRGSNYGYTF
>TRBV9|-|-|TRBJ2-1
TGTGCCAGCAGCGGAGGGGGTCAGTACAATGAGCAGTTCTTC
CASSGGGQYNEQFF
>TRBV2|-|-|TRBJ1-1
TGTGCCAGCAGTGGGAGAGCGGAGAACACTGAAGCTTTCTTT
CASSGRAENTEAFF
>TRBV9|TRBD2|-|TRBJ2-1
TGTGCCAGCAGCGTCAGTGGGACTAGCGGCTACAATGAGCAGTTCTTC
CASSVSGTSGYNEQFF
>TRBV4-1|-|once|TRBJ2-2
TGCGCCAGCAGCCCCAATATAGCGGCCGGGGAGCTGTTTTTT
CASSPNIAAGELFF
>TRBV15|-|-|TRBJ1-2
TGTGCCACCACCCAAGCGGCTAGCTATGGCTACACCTTC
CATTQAASYGYTF
>TRBV5-1|-|-|TRBJ2-2
TGCGCCAGCAGCTTGATTGGCGGTGCGAACACCGGGGAGCTGTTTTTT
CASSLIGGANTGELFF
>TRBV13|TRBD2|-|TRBJ2-7
TGTGCCAGCAGCTTTTGGACTAGCGGGAGCTACGAGCAGTACTTC
CASSFWTSGSYEQYF
>TRBV6-5|-|-|TRBJ2-5
TGTGCCAGCAGTTCCCTCGGCAGCCAGTACTTC
CASSSLGSQYF